The T cell receptor (beta chain) under discussion was sequenced for a study of prognosis after radiotherapy for stage I lung cancer. Study background: Non-small cell lung cancer patients at stage I were enrolled between early 2018 and early 2019. Progression was not significant in over 13 patients, whereas a few developed distant metastases (median around seven months) after radiotherapy. Study findings and constraints: Tumor-specific status of the expanded TCR clones was not determined in the analysis.

This clonotype was observed many times. Its specificity is unknown. Trimming took 1 base from V and 6 from J; bases not matched to a gene: 7. CDR1 is DFQATT and CDR2 is SNEGSKA in the germline V gene (reference sequence). The length of the CDR3 is 16 residues. Amplification of TCR beta CDR3 from genomic DNA used two-round multiplex PCR. The first round of PCR was done with primers that matched each TRBV and TRBJ gene. From the multiplex PCR reads, TCRdb called clonotypes with MiXCR, one entry per CDR3 protein. Altogether around 25,000 distinct CDR3 sequences are present, about 36% being singletons, with the ten largest covering less than 70%.

The V call is TRBV20-1, the J call TRBJ2-3, with 13 bases aligning to TRBD2. Source: PBMCs, taken before or after stereotactic body radiation therapy (not recorded which). This clonotype was sampled from a donor aged 50 or older with non-small cell lung cancer. Here the CDR3 DNA reads TGCAGTGCTAGAGGTGGACTAGCGGGAGCGGAGGATACGCAGTATTTT. This encodes CSARGGLAGAEDTQYF.